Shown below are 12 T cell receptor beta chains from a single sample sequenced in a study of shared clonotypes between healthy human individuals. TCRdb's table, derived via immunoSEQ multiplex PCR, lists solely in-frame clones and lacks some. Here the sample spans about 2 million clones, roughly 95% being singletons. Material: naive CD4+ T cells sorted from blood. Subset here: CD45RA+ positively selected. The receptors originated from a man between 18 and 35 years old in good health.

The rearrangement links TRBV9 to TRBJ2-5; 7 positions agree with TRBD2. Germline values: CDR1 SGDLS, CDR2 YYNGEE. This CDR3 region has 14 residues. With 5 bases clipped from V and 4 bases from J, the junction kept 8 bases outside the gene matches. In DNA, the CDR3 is TGTGCCAGCAGTCTGACTAGCTTCTCAGAGACCCAGTACTTC. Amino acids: CASSLTSFSETQYF.

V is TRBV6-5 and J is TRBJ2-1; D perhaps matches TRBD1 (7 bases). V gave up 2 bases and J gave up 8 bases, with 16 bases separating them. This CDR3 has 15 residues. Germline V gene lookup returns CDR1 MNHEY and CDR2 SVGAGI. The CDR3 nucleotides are TGTGCCAGCAGTTACGCTTCGGAGGGGGCGCATGAGCAGTTCTTC. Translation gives CASSYASEGAHEQFF.

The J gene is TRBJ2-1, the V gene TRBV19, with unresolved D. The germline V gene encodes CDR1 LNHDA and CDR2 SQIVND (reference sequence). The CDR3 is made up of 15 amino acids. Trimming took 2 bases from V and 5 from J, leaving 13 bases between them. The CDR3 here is CASSISRAGNNEQFF. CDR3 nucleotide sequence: TGTGCCAGTAGTATAAGTAGGGCCGGAAACAATGAGCAGTTCTTC.

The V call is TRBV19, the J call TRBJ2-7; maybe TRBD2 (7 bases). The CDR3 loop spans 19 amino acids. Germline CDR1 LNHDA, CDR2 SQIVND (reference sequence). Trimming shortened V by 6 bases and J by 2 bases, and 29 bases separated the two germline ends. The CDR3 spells CASSLGVRSGTLKAYEQYF. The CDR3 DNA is TGTGCCAGTAGCCTGGGAGTGAGGAGCGGGACACTGAAGGCCTACGAGCAGTACTTC.

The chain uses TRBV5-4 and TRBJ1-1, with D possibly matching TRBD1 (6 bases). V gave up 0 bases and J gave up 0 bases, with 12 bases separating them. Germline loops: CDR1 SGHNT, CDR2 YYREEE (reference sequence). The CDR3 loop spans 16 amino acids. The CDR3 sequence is CASSLAPQGMNTEAFF. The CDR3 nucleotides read TGTGCCAGCAGCTTGGCCCCCCAGGGGATGAACACTGAAGCTTTCTTT.

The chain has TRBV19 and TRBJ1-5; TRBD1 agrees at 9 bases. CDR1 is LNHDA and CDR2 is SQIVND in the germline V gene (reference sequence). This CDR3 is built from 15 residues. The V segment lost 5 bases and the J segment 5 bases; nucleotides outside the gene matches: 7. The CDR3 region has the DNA TGTGCCAGTAGTTTAGGTAGGGACAGGGATCAGCCCCAGCATTTT. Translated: CASSLGRDRDQPQHF.

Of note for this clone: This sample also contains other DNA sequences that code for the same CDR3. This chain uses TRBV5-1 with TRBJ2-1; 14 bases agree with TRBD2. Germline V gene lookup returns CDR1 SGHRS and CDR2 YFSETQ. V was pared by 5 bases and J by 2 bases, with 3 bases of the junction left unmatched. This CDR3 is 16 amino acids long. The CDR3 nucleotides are TGCGCCAGCAGTCGGACTAGCGGGGGGCCCTACAATGAGCAGTTCTTC. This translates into CASSRTSGGPYNEQFF. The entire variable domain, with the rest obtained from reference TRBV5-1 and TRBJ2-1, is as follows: KAGVTQTPRYLIKTRGQQVTLSCSPISGHRSVSWYQQTPGQGLQFLFEYFSETQRNKGNFPGRFSGRQFSNSRSEMNVSTLELGDSALYLCASSRTSGGPYNEQFFGPGTRLTVL.

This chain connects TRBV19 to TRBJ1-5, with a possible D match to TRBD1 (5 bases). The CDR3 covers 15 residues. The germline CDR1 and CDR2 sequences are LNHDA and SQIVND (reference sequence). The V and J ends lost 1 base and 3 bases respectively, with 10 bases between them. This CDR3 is CASSIVLGPNQPQHF. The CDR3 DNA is TGTGCCAGTAGTATAGTTCTGGGGCCCAATCAGCCCCAGCATTTT.

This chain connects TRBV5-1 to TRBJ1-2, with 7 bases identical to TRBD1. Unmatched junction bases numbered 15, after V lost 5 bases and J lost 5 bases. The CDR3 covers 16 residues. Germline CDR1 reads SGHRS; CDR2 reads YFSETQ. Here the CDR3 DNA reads TGCGCCAGCAGGTTACCATCACCCGGGACAGATTATGGCTACACCTTC. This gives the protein CASRLPSPGTDYGYTF. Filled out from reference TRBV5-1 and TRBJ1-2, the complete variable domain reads KAGVTQTPRYLIKTRGQQVTLSCSPISGHRSVSWYQQTPGQGLQFLFEYFSETQRNKGNFPGRFSGRQFSNSRSEMNVSTLELGDSALYLCASRLPSPGTDYGYTFGSGTRLTVV.

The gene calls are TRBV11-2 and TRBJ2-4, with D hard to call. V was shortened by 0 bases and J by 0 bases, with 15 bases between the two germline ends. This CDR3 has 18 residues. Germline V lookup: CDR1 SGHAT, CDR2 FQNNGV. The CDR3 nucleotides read TGTGCCAGCAGCTTAGATCGAGGTAGTAATGTAGCCAAAAACATTCAGTACTTC. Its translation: CASSLDRGSNVAKNIQYF. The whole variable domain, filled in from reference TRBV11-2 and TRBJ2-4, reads EAGVAQSPRYKIIEKRQSVAFWCNPISGHATLYWYQQILGQGPKLLIQFQNNGVVDDSQLPKDRFSAERLKGVDSTLKIQPAKLEDSAVYLCASSLDRGSNVAKNIQYFGAGTRLSVL.

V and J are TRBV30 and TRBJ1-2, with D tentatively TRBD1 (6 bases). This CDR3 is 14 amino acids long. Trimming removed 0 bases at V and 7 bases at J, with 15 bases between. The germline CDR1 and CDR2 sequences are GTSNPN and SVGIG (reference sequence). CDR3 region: CAWSVLRAGAGYTF. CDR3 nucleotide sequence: TGTGCCTGGAGTGTACTTAGAGCGGGGGCTGGCTACACCTTC.

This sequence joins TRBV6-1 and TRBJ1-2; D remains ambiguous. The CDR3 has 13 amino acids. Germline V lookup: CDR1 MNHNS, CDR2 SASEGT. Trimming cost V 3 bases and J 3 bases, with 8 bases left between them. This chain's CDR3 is CASSDWSHYGYTF. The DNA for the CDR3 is TGTGCCAGCAGTGATTGGTCTCACTATGGCTACACCTTC.